A single TCR beta chain is shown here with its context. The entry originates in a study of blood T cell repertoires in COVID-19. The germline V gene has CDR1 SNHLY and CDR2 FYNNEI. With V trimmed by 3 bases and J by 8 bases, 12 bases remained unmatched. The CDR3 runs to 16 residues. Produced via immunoSEQ multiplex PCR; TCRdb's table is partial and in-frame only. The repertoire holds roughly 190,000 clones, 86% seen once, with 20% to 25% in the top ten. The sequence derives from a woman between 40 and 55 years old in a cohort exposed to, infected with or recovered from COVID-19 (not recorded which). The J gene is TRBJ2-1, the V gene TRBV2; TRBD2 aligns across 8 bases. The specimen was PBMCs or T cells enriched from blood (not recorded which). As DNA, the CDR3 is TGTGCCAGCAGTGACCCCAGCGGGAGTCGTAAAGATGAGCAGTTCTTC. Its protein is CASSDPSGSRKDEQFF.